This TCR beta chain was sequenced in a study of blood T cells in healthy people across ages. Sample donors were healthy Caucasian individuals that came from Russia, aged about 6 to 95. A second about 7 to 12 cycle PCR used barcoded and J-beta primers. No fewer than 2.5 million CDR3-containing paired-end reads came from each sample. TCRdb fed the 5' RACE reads into MiXCR, producing one record per CDR3 protein. Of 1.8 million or so distinct CDR3 sequences in the sample, roughly two fifths are singletons; the top ten hold around 23%. V was shortened by 5 bases and J by 5 bases, with 13 bases between the two germline ends. CDR3 length equals 13 residues. Germline V CDR1 and CDR2: SGHKS, YYEKEE (reference sequence).

The chain carries TRBV5-5 and TRBJ1-1, with D tentatively TRBD1 (5 bases). This clonotype originated in a human donor in good health. The sequenced sample consisted of blood. The DNA of the CDR3 is TGTGCCAGCAGGAGGGTAGCAGGGACTGAAGCTTTCTTT. It specifies CASRRVAGTEAFF.